The 5 T cell receptor beta chains below come from one sample, sequenced in a study of cytomegalovirus exposure and HLA in healthy donors. PCR primers comprised 60 Vbeta and 13 Jbeta primers. Generated by immunoSEQ multiplex PCR, the TCRdb table keeps only in-frame clones and is missing some. The sample lists about 120,000 clones, 79% occurring once. Sequencing input: PBMCs. Receptors originate from a man aged 30 to 39 in good health and CMV-seropositive.

The V gene is TRBV5-4, the J gene TRBJ1-3, with D unclear. In germline, CDR1 is SGHNT, CDR2 YYREEE (reference sequence). Trimming stripped 0 bases from V and 4 bases from J, with 5 bases between. There are 13 residues in the CDR3. This CDR3 is CASSLAQGNTIYF. CDR3 sequence (DNA): TGTGCCAGCAGCTTGGCCCAGGGAAACACCATATATTTT.

The CDR3 region is CASSDGQGGTYNSPLHF. DNA of the CDR3: TGTGCCAGCAGCGACGGACAGGGTGGAACCTATAATTCACCCCTCCACTTT. The chain carries TRBV9 and TRBJ1-6; TRBD1 aligns across 8 bases. The CDR3 is 17 residues long. From germline, CDR1 is SGDLS and CDR2 YYNGEE. V was pared by 3 bases and J by 2 bases, with 7 bases of the junction left unmatched.

This chain uses TRBV4-3 with TRBJ1-2, with a weak D call TRBD1 (5 bases). Germline V gene sequence: CDR1 LGHNA, CDR2 YSLEER. CDR3 length: 15 amino acids. Trimming took off 4 bases at V and 0 bases at J, with 12 bases between the two ends. The CDR3 spells CASSPGHGANYGYTF. The CDR3 bases are TGCGCCAGCAGCCCCGGACATGGAGCTAACTATGGCTACACCTTC.

This clone is a singleton in its sample. The genes are TRBV9 and TRBJ2-7; no clear D gene. Per the germline V gene, CDR1 is SGDLS and CDR2 is YYNGEE. Trimming removed 0 bases from V and 2 bases from J, with 12 bases in between. The CDR3 is made up of 15 amino acids. The CDR3: CASSVGVAAPYEQYF. For the CDR3, the DNA is TGTGCCAGCAGCGTAGGTGTCGCGGCCCCCTACGAGCAGTACTTC.

Comment on this clone: An end of the junction does not agree with germline; a read error may underlie this. This chain uses TRBV5-8 with TRBJ2-3; 8 bases align to TRBD1. Germline lookup yields CDR1 SGHTS and CDR2 YDEGEE. This CDR3 has 16 residues. Here the CDR3 reads CASSQDFGQGVDTQYF. The CDR3 nucleotides are TGCGCCAGCAGCCAAGATTTCGGACAGGGTGTGGATACGCAGTATTTT.